This entry lists 20 T cell receptor beta chains sequenced from one sample in a study of breast tumors, draining lymph nodes, adjacent tissues. Axillary draining lymph nodes of breast cancer patients supplied the node samples. TCRdb called the multiplex PCR reads again in MiXCR, with one record for every CDR3 protein. Altogether approximately 170,000 distinct CDR3 sequences are present, approximately 30% being singletons, with the ten largest covering about 4%. Material: axillary lymph node tissue. Every receptor here comes from a female donor with breast cancer. Some clones in this sample may be carry-over from other donors' samples.

This clonotype showed up just a few times. A much larger clone lies one base from this, so it may be a read error. The V gene is TRBV9, the J gene TRBJ2-1; D unclear. The germline gives CDR1 SGDLS, CDR2 YYNGEE. This CDR3 contains 11 residues. The CDR3 DNA is TGTGTCAGCAGCCTTAGACAAGAGCAGTTCTTC. The encoded protein is CVSSLRQEQFF.

This clonotype was counted many times. The rearrangement uses TRBV19 and TRBJ1-2, with D possibly being TRBD1 (6 bases). Looked up from germline, CDR1 is LNHDA and CDR2 is SQIVND (reference sequence). Trimming removed 8 bases at V and 7 bases at J, with 17 bases between. The CDR3 is made up of 13 amino acids. CDR3 loop: CASGLGGGRGYTF. The CDR3 nucleotides read TGTGCCAGTGGACTCGGGGGGGGGCGTGGCTACACCTTC.

This chain links TRBV7-9 with TRBJ1-2; D uncertain. CDR1 and CDR2 from the germline V gene are SEHNR and FQNEAQ (reference sequence). This CDR3 region has 10 residues. Trimming shortened V by 1 base and J by 13 bases, and 7 bases separated the two germline ends. CDR3 DNA: TGTGCCAGCAGCTTAGTGGAGTGCACCTTC. This sequence encodes CASSLVECTF. The whole variable domain, remainder taken from reference TRBV7-9 and TRBJ1-2, is DTGVSQNPRHKITKRGQNVTFRCDPISEHNRLYWYRQTLGQGPEFLTYFQNEAQLEKSRLLSDRFSAERPKGSFSTLEIQRTEQGDSAMYLCASSLVECTFGSGTRLTVV.

This clonotype has at least ten counts. The chain recombines TRBV6-4 with TRBJ2-3; D might be TRBD1 (6 bases). This CDR3 region has 15 residues. Germline CDR1 MRHNA, CDR2 SNTAGT. The V and J ends lost 6 bases and 0 bases respectively, with 13 bases between them. CDR3 nucleotides: TGTGCCAGCAGACAACAGGGTGTAAGCACAGATACGCAGTATTTT. This codes for CASRQQGVSTDTQYF.

To note about this clonotype: It may be a read error: a sequence one base away is much more abundant. Likely a read error: the CDR3 ends without its conserved phenylalanine or tryptophan. The chain is built from TRBV9 and TRBJ2-3; D call uncertain. V shed 0 bases and J shed 3 bases, with 5 bases lying between them. The CDR3 runs to 13 residues. Germline V CDR1 and CDR2: SGDLS, YYNGEE. This CDR3 is CASSVVGTDTQYS. CDR3 nucleotides: TGTGCCAGCAGCGTAGTAGGGACAGATACGCAGTATTCT.

This chain links TRBV18 with TRBJ1-2; weak D call: TRBD1 (6 bases). Trimming took off 1 base at V and 3 bases at J, with 15 bases between the two ends. CDR1 is KGHSH, CDR2 LQKENI, per germline. The CDR3 extends over 16 amino acids. The CDR3 nucleotides are TGTGCCAGCTCACCACGGTATCAGGGGTTTGACTATGGCTACACCTTC. Amino acid sequence: CASSPRYQGFDYGYTF.

This clonotype was seen repeatedly, ten times or more. The J gene is TRBJ2-7, the V gene TRBV20-1, with TRBD2 matching over 7 bases. CDR3 length: 13 amino acids. Germline loops: CDR1 DFQATT, CDR2 SNEGSKA (reference sequence). V was pared by 7 bases and J by 2 bases, with 8 bases of the junction left unmatched. The CDR3 DNA is TGCAGTGTTAAGGGGAGGGCGACCTACGAGCAGTACTTC. Its protein product is CSVKGRATYEQYF.

This clonotype appeared many times. This rearrangement joins TRBV20-1 to TRBJ1-5, with unresolved D. The germline V gene has CDR1 DFQATT and CDR2 SNEGSKA (reference sequence). With 6 bases removed from V and 4 bases from J, the gap between germline ends came to 10 bases. The CDR3 extends over 12 amino acids. The DNA for the CDR3 is TGCAGTGCAAAGGGCCCAAATCAGCCCCAGCATTTT. It encodes CSAKGPNQPQHF.

In its sample, this clonotype was seen a few times. A much larger clone differs from this one at a single base, so this may be a read error. J is TRBJ1-2 and V is TRBV5-1; tentatively, D is TRBD1 (5 bases). Trimming took off 3 bases at V and 5 bases at J, with 23 bases between the two ends. This CDR3 comprises 17 residues. The V gene's germline CDR1 is SGHRS and CDR2 YFSETQ. The CDR3 DNA reads as TGCGCCAGCAGCTCCTCCTCACTCGGACACGGGCTTTATGGCTACACCTTC. Encoded protein: CASSSSSLGHGLYGYTF.

This chain joins TRBV12-3 or TRBV12-4 and TRBJ1-1, with D uncertain. This CDR3 spans 12 amino acids. The V end was cut by 6 bases, the J end by 8 bases, with 13 bases between. CDR3 coding DNA: TGTGCCAGCAGCTGGGCACAGACAGAAGCTTTCTTT. Protein sequence: CASSWAQTEAFF.

This clonotype was picked up many times. The CDR3: CATSREGLGNQPQHF. The CDR3 DNA reads TGTGCCACCAGCAGAGAGGGGCTTGGCAATCAGCCCCAGCATTTT. This rearrangement joins TRBV15 to TRBJ1-5, with a possible D match to TRBD1 (5 bases). Deletions cut 0 bases from V and 2 bases from J, with 8 bases between. The CDR3 has 15 residues. Germline CDR1 and CDR2: LNHNV and YYDKDF (reference sequence).

This clonotype was detected a few times. The chain carries TRBV11-2 and TRBJ1-1; TRBD1 is a possible D gene (6 bases). From germline, CDR1 is SGHAT and CDR2 FQNNGV. The CDR3 runs 13 residues. Trimming pared 5 bases from V and 4 bases from J, leaving 11 bases between. CDR3 sequence reads: CASSGRGATEAFF. The CDR3 DNA reads as TGTGCCAGCAGCGGGCGGGGGGCCACTGAAGCTTTCTTT. Complete variable domain (other parts from reference TRBV11-2 and TRBJ1-1): EAGVAQSPRYKIIEKRQSVAFWCNPISGHATLYWYQQILGQGPKLLIQFQNNGVVDDSQLPKDRFSAERLKGVDSTLKIQPAKLEDSAVYLCASSGRGATEAFFGQGTRLTVV.

This clonotype was found many times. The chain has TRBV4-2 and TRBJ2-1; TRBD1 matches 7 bases. The trim removed 2 bases at V and 7 bases at J, leaving 5 bases unmatched. The CDR3 totals 14 residues. The germline V gene encodes CDR1 LGHNA and CDR2 YNFKEQ. The CDR3 spells CASSQTTGVNEQFF. The CDR3 region has the DNA TGTGCCAGCAGCCAAACTACAGGGGTTAATGAGCAGTTCTTC.

J is TRBJ2-1 and V is TRBV3-1; no definite D call. Trimming took 3 bases from V and 2 from J, leaving 8 bases between them. The CDR3 consists of 14 residues. Germline V gene lookup returns CDR1 LGHDT and CDR2 YNNKEL (reference sequence). The CDR3 DNA sequence: TGTGCCAGCAGCCAGGGAAGCACCTACAATGAGCAGTTCTTC. Translated, it gives CASSQGSTYNEQFF.

This clonotype was counted ten times or more. This sequence joins TRBV5-5 and TRBJ2-7, with TRBD1 identical over 7 bases. With 4 bases clipped from V and 1 base from J, the junction kept 5 bases outside the gene matches. Germline V CDR1 and CDR2: SGHKS, YYEKEE (reference sequence). This CDR3 spans 14 amino acids. The CDR3 sequence is CASSEDRESYEQYF. DNA for the CDR3: TGTGCCAGCAGCGAAGACAGGGAATCCTACGAGCAGTACTTC.

The CDR3 region has the DNA TGTGCCAGCAGTTCCGCAGAGGGACTTTACAATGAGCAGTTCTTC. Translated: CASSSAEGLYNEQFF. The chain joins TRBV27 to TRBJ2-1, with a possible D match to TRBD2 (6 bases). V was clipped by 4 bases and J by 4 bases, with 14 bases between them. There are 15 residues in the CDR3. Germline V gene sequence: CDR1 MNHEY, CDR2 SMNVEV (reference sequence).

Ten or more counts support this clonotype. The CDR3 region is CASSLPTSGGARDTQYF. The CDR3 nucleotides read TGCGCCAGCAGCCTGCCGACTAGCGGGGGGGCGAGAGATACGCAGTATTTT. This chain uses TRBV5-1 with TRBJ2-3; 14 bases line up with TRBD2. The CDR3 runs 17 residues. The trim removed 4 bases at V and 5 bases at J, leaving 9 bases unmatched. Germline V gene lookup returns CDR1 SGHRS and CDR2 YFSETQ. Supplemented by reference TRBV5-1 and TRBJ2-3, the full variable domain reads KAGVTQTPRYLIKTRGQQVTLSCSPISGHRSVSWYQQTPGQGLQFLFEYFSETQRNKGNFPGRFSGRQFSNSRSEMNVSTLELGDSALYLCASSLPTSGGARDTQYFGPGTRLTVL.

This clonotype was counted many times. The J gene is TRBJ2-1, the V gene TRBV2, with 8 bases that match TRBD1. CDR1 is SNHLY, CDR2 FYNNEI, per germline. The V gene end was trimmed by 5 bases and the J gene end by 8 bases; junction bases not matched to a gene: 2. The length of the CDR3 is 12 residues. DNA for the CDR3: TGTGCCAGCAGTCCAGGGGGCTATGAGCAGTTCTTC. Amino acids: CASSPGGYEQFF. The variable domain in full, with the rest retrieved from reference TRBV2 and TRBJ2-1, is EPEVTQTPSHQVTQMGQEVILRCVPISNHLYFYWYRQILGQKVEFLVSFYNNEISEKSEIFDDQFSVERPDGSNFTLKIRSTKLEDSAMYFCASSPGGYEQFFGPGTRLTVL.

This clonotype was observed a single time. The chain combines TRBV7-6 with TRBJ2-1; the D gene is possibly TRBD2 (6 bases). Germline CDR1 is SGHVS and CDR2 is FNYEAQ. V was trimmed by 2 bases and J by 6 bases, leaving 14 bases between them. This CDR3 contains 15 residues. The CDR3 is CASSLYSGSFNEQFF. As DNA, the CDR3 is TGTGCCAGCAGCTTATACTCCGGGAGTTTCAATGAGCAGTTCTTC.

This clonotype occurred many times. The rearrangement joins TRBV6-5 to TRBJ1-3, with D hard to call. Germline CDR1 MNHEY, CDR2 SVGAGI. V lost 5 bases to trimming and J lost 0 bases, with 11 bases between them. This CDR3 comprises 15 residues. This CDR3 is CASSRGTASGNTIYF. CDR3 DNA: TGTGCCAGCAGTCGCGGTACAGCCTCTGGAAACACCATATATTTT.